This T cell receptor (beta chain) was observed in a study of cytomegalovirus exposure and HLA in healthy donors. Whole-study results and caveats: A list of about 180 TCR beta chains associated with cytomegalovirus was given.

With respect to this clone: Its antigen is unknown.

The PCR employed 60 Vbeta primers together with 13 Jbeta primers. The repertoire was sequenced with immunoSEQ multiplex PCR; TCRdb's copy has only in-frame clones and lacks some. The repertoire has about 150,000 clones, 85% of them found once; the top ten carry 1%. Specimen: PBMCs. The TCR originated in a boy younger than 10 in good health and CMV-seronegative.

Written as DNA, the CDR3 is TGTGCCAGCAGAATAATAACAGCTCCCGTATCACCCCTCCACTTT. Protein: CASRIITAPVSPLHF. The chain combines TRBV2 with TRBJ1-6; unclear D gene. Looked up from germline, CDR1 is SNHLY and CDR2 is FYNNEI. The V and J ends lost 6 bases and 10 bases respectively, with 19 bases between them. This CDR3 region has 15 residues.